This T cell receptor beta chain originates from a study of blood T cell repertoires in COVID-19. Background on the study: Sample material is recorded as cDNA or gDNA derived from T cells, B-cell-depleted T cells, or PBMCs.

Original data processing: It was from reference gene primer amplification that nucleated cell counts were estimated. Method: immunoSEQ multiplex PCR; TCRdb's copy keeps in-frame clones and lacks some. Clone size and the V and J calls come from that table; the DNA yielded D and trimming. The sample contains about 140,000 clones, 79% of which appear only once. The CDR3 runs 15 residues. Germline CDR1 is MGHRA and CDR2 is YSYEKL. Trimming stripped 4 bases from V and 3 bases from J, with 10 bases between. The specimen sequenced was peripheral blood. The TCR originated in a man aged 55 to 70 with acute or convalescent COVID-19. This rearrangement joins TRBV4-1 to TRBJ1-6; possibly TRBD1 for D (5 bases). The CDR3 sequence is CASSPARDYNSPLHF. CDR3 DNA: TGCGCCAGCAGCCCGGCCAGGGACTATAATTCACCCCTCCACTTT.